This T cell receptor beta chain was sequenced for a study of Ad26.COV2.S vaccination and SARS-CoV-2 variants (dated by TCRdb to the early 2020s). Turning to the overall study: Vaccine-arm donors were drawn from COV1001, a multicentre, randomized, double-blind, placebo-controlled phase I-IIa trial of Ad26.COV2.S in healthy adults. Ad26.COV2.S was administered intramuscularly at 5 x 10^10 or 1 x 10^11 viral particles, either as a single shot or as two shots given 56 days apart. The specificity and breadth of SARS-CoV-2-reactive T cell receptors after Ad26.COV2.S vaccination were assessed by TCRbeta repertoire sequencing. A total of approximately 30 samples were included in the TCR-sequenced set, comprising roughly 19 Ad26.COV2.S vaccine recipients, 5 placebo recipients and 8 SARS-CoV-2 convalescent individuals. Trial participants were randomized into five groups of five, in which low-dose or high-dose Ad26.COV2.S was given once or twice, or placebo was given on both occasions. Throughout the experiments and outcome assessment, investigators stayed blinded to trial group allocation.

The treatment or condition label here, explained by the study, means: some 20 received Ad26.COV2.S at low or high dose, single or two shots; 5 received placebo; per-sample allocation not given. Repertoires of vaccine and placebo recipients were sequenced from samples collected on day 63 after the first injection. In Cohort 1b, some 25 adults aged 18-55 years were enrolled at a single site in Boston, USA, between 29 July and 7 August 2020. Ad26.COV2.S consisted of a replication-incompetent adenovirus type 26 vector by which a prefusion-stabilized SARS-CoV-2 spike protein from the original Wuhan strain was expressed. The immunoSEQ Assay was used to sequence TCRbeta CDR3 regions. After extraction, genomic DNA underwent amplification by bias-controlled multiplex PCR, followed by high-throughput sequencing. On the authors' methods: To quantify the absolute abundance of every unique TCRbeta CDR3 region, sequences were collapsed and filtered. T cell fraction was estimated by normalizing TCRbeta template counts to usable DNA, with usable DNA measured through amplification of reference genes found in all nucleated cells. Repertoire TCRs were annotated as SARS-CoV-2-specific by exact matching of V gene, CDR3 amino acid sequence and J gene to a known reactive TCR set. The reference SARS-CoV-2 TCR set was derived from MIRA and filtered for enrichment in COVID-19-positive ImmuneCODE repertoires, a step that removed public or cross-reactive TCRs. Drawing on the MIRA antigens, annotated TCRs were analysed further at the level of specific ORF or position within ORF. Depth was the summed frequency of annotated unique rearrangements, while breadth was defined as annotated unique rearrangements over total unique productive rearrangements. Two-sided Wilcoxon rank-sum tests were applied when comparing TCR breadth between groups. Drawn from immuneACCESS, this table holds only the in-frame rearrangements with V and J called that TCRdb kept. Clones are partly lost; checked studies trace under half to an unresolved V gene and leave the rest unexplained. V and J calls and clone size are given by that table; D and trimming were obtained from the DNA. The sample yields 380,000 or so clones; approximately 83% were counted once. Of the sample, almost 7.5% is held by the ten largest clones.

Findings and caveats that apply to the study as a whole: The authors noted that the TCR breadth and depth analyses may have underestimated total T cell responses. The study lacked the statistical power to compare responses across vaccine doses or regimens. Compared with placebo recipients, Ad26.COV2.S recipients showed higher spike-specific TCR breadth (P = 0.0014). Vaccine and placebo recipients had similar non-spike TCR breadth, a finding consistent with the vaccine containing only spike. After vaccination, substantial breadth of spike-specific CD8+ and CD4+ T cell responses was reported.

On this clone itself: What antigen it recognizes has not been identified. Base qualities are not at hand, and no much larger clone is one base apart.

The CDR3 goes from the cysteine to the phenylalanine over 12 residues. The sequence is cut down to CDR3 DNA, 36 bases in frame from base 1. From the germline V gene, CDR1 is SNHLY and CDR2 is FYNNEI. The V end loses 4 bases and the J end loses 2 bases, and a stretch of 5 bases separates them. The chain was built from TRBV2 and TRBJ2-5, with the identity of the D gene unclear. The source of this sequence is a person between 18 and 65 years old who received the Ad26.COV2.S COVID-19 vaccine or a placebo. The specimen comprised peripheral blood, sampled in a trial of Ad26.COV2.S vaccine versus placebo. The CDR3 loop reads CASSVRQETQYF. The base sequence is TGTGCCAGCAGTGTCAGACAAGAGACCCAGTACTTC. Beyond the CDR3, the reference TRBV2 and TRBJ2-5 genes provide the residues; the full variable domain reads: EPEVTQTPSHQVTQMGQEVILRCVPISNHLYFYWYRQILGQKVEFLVSFYNNEISEKSEIFDDQFSVERPDGSNFTLKIRSTKLEDSAMYFCASSVRQETQYFGPGTRLLVL.